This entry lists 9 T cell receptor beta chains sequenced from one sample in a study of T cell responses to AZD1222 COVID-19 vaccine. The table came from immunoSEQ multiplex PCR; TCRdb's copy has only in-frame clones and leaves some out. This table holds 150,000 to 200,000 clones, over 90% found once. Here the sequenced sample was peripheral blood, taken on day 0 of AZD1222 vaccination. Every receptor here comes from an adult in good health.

The CDR3 bases are TGTGCCACCACCCCCGGGACAGACATGAACACTGAAGCTTTCTTT. Its protein is CATTPGTDMNTEAFF. V is TRBV19 and J is TRBJ1-1, with 7 bases identical to TRBD1. Unmatched junction bases numbered 11, after V lost 10 bases and J lost 0 bases. This CDR3 is built from 15 residues. CDR1 LNHDA and CDR2 SQIVND come from the germline V gene (reference sequence).

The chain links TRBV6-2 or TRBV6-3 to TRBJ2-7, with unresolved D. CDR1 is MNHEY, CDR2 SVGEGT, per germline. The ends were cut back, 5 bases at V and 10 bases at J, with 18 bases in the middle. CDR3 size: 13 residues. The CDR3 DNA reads TGTGCCAGCAGTCTAGGATTGAAAAGAGCCCAGTACTTC. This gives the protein CASSLGLKRAQYF.

The CDR3 loop is CASTGQANSPLHF. CDR3 sequence (DNA): TGTGCCAGCACTGGGCAGGCTAATTCACCCCTCCACTTT. The chain has TRBV12-3 or TRBV12-4 and TRBJ1-6; no definite D call. This CDR3 has 13 amino acids. Trimming pared 7 bases from V and 6 bases from J, leaving 10 bases between.

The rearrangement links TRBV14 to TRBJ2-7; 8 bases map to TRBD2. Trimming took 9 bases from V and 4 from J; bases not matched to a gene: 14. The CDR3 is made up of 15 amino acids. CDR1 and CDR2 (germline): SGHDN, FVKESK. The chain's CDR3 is CARPQEVAGKYEQYF. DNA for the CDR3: TGTGCCAGACCCCAGGAGGTAGCGGGGAAATACGAGCAGTACTTC. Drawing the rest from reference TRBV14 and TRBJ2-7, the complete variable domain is EAGVTQFPSHSVIEKGQTVTLRCDPISGHDNLYWYRRVMGKEIKFLLHFVKESKQDESGMPNNRFLAERTGGTYSTLKVQPAELEDSGVYFCARPQEVAGKYEQYFGPGTRLTVT.

CDR3: CASSYGTGGNGNTIYF. CDR3 DNA: TGTGCCAGCAGTTATGGGACAGGGGGAAATGGAAACACCATATATTTT. The chain joins TRBV6-5 to TRBJ1-3; 11 bases fit TRBD1. The CDR3 is made up of 16 amino acids. V shed 3 bases, J shed 3 bases, and the junction held 4 bases outside the gene matches. The germline V gene has CDR1 MNHEY and CDR2 SVGAGI.

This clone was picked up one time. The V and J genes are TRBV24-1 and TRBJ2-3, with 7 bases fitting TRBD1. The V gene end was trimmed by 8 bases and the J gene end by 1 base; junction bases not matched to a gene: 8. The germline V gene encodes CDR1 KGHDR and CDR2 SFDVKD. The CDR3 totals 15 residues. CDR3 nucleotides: TGTGCCACCACAACAGGGGTTGGCGGCACAGATACGCAGTATTTT. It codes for CATTTGVGGTDTQYF.

In DNA, the CDR3 is TGCGCCAGCAGCCCCGTAGTAGGGATCTACGAGCAGTACTTC. Protein: CASSPVVGIYEQYF. The J gene is TRBJ2-7, the V gene TRBV4-1; D is undetermined. Germline V lookup: CDR1 MGHRA, CDR2 YSYEKL. Trimming removed 4 bases from V and 3 bases from J, with 13 bases in between. The CDR3 runs 14 residues.

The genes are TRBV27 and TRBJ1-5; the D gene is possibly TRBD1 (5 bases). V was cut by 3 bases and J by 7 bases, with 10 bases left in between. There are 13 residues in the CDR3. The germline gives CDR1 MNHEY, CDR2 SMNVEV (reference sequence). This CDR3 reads CASSFVGAQPQHF. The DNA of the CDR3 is TGTGCCAGCAGTTTCGTCGGGGCACAGCCCCAGCATTTT.

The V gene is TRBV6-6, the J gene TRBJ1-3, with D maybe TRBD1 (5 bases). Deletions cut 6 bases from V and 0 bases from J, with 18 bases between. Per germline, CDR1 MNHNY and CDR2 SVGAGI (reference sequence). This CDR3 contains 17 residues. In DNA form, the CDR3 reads TGTGCCAGCAGCCGAACACGGGGACCGACCTCTGGAAACACCATATATTTT. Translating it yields CASSRTRGPTSGNTIYF.